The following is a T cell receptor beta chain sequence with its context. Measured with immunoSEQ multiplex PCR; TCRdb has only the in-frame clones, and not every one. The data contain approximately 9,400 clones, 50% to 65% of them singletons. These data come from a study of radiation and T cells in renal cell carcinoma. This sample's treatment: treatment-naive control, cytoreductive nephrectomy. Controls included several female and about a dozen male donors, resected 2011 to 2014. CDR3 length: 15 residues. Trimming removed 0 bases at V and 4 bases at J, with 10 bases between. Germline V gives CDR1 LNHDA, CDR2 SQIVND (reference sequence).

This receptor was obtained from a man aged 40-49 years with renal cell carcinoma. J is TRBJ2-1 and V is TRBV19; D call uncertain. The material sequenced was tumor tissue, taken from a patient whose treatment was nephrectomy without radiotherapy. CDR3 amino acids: CASSIDGGPYNEQFF. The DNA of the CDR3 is TGTGCCAGTAGTATAGATGGTGGCCCTTACAATGAGCAGTTCTTC.